The 22 T cell receptor beta chains below come from one sample, sequenced in a study of T cells after yellow fever vaccination. TCRdb reanalysed the 5' RACE reads using MiXCR and keeps one entry per CDR3 protein. Here the sample spans more than 300,000 distinct CDR3 sequences, over 8.5% being singletons. Sequenced material: CD4+ T cells sorted from PBMCs, taken 45 days after the yellow fever booster vaccination. These receptors were taken from a man aged 18 to 29 who received the YFV17D yellow fever vaccine.

The genes are TRBV9 and TRBJ2-2, with D unclear. V was pared by 1 base and J by 5 bases, with 6 bases between. The germline CDR1 and CDR2 sequences are SGDLS and YYNGEE. This CDR3 contains 13 residues. CDR3 sequence: CASSVQATGELFF. As DNA, the CDR3 is TGTGCCAGCAGCGTACAGGCGACCGGGGAGCTGTTTTTT.

This clonotype appeared many times. The chain is built from TRBV6-1 and TRBJ2-5, with D perhaps matching TRBD1 or TRBD2 (6 bases each). Between the trimmed V and J ends, which lost 3 bases and 2 bases, there was a span of 16 bases. The CDR3 length is 16 residues. Germline lookup yields CDR1 MNHNS and CDR2 SASEGT. In DNA form, the CDR3 reads TGTGCCAGCAGTGATCCGGGGCAGGGGAGGCAAGAGACCCAGTACTTC. Translating gives CASSDPGQGRQETQYF.

This clonotype was seen only a few times. The chain has TRBV9 and TRBJ1-2; D gene uncertain. This CDR3 comprises 15 residues. Germline loops: CDR1 SGDLS, CDR2 YYNGEE. Trimming shortened V by 0 bases and J by 4 bases, and 13 bases separated the two germline ends. The CDR3 loop reads CASSVDQEWSYGYTF. CDR3 DNA: TGTGCCAGCAGCGTAGATCAGGAGTGGTCCTATGGCTACACCTTC.

The table lists this clonotype with many counts. The chain combines TRBV12-3 or TRBV12-4 with TRBJ2-1; D uncertain. The CDR3 totals 12 residues. V lost 4 bases and J lost 1, with 2 bases in between. The CDR3 coding sequence is TGTGCCAGCAGTTGGTCCTACAATGAGCAGTTCTTC. Translated: CASSWSYNEQFF.

This rearrangement joins TRBV28 to TRBJ2-5; 10 bases fit TRBD1. CDR3 length equals 18 residues. Germline V lookup: CDR1 MDHEN, CDR2 SYDVKM. The junction had 14 bases not matched to a gene; V was cut back by 5 bases and J by 2 bases. The CDR3 sequence: CASSAAGQGVPIQETQYF. CDR3 coding DNA: TGTGCCAGCAGTGCCGCTGGACAGGGGGTACCTATTCAAGAGACCCAGTACTTC.

The rearrangement uses TRBV20-1 and TRBJ2-5, with a possible D match to TRBD1 (5 bases). Trimming took 5 bases from V and 4 from J, leaving 14 bases between them. The CDR3 loop spans 13 amino acids. Germline V CDR1 and CDR2: DFQATT, SNEGSKA (reference sequence). Here the CDR3 DNA reads TGCAGTGCTCCGATTCAGGGCGGAGAGACCCAGTACTTC. This sequence encodes CSAPIQGGETQYF.

The sample holds a few counts of this clonotype. The V and J genes are TRBV6-2 or TRBV6-3 and TRBJ1-4; no clear D. CDR3 length: 11 residues. Germline CDR1 reads MNHEY; CDR2 reads SVGEGT. V lost 6 bases, J lost 8 bases, and 7 bases lay in between. CDR3 nucleotides: TGTGCCAGCAGCCCTCACGAAAAACTGTTTTTT. Encoded protein: CASSPHEKLFF.

Only a few counts were recorded for this clonotype. The V call is TRBV5-4, the J call TRBJ2-3; no clear D gene. With 0 bases removed from V and 0 bases from J, the gap between germline ends came to 11 bases. The CDR3 loop spans 16 amino acids. Per the germline V gene, CDR1 is SGHNT and CDR2 is YYREEE (reference sequence). In nucleotides, the CDR3 is TGTGCCAGCAGCTTGGCGGAGCTATTTAGCACAGATACGCAGTATTTT. Translated, it gives CASSLAELFSTDTQYF.

The V call is TRBV6-2 or TRBV6-3, the J call TRBJ2-3; tentative D call: TRBD1 (5 bases). This CDR3 is 22 amino acids long. V was trimmed by 11 bases and J by 1 base, leaving 40 bases between them. Germline CDR1 reads MNHEY; CDR2 reads SVGEGT. The DNA for the CDR3 is TGTGCCGAGTCCCTTTCGGAGTCCAGGGATCCCACCCTTCCCTCCCGCACAGATACGCAGTATTTT. Translating gives CAESLSESRDPTLPSRTDTQYF.

The chain carries TRBV18 and TRBJ1-1; D uncertain. With 0 bases removed from V and 6 bases from J, the gap between germline ends came to 14 bases. The CDR3 is made up of 15 amino acids. Per the germline V gene, CDR1 is KGHSH and CDR2 is LQKENI. The CDR3: CASSPPVGRIAEAFF. The CDR3, as DNA: TGTGCCAGCTCACCACCGGTCGGACGTATCGCTGAAGCTTTCTTT.

This clonotype was counted a few times. The J gene is TRBJ1-5, the V gene TRBV18; a possible D gene is TRBD1 (5 bases). CDR1 KGHSH and CDR2 LQKENI come from the germline V gene. V was clipped by 1 base and J by 5 bases, with 9 bases between them. The CDR3 is made up of 14 amino acids. Here the CDR3 reads CASSPRDGYQPQHF. The DNA for the CDR3 is TGTGCCAGCTCACCACGGGACGGCTATCAGCCCCAGCATTTT.

The V gene is TRBV4-1, the J gene TRBJ1-3; tentatively, D is TRBD1 (5 bases). The V gene lost 5 bases and the J gene lost 0 bases, with 17 bases spanning the gap. CDR3 length equals 17 residues. Germline CDR1 reads MGHRA; CDR2 reads YSYEKL. Here the CDR3 reads CASSENRRPSSGNTIYF. The CDR3 nucleotides are TGCGCCAGCAGCGAGAACAGGAGACCAAGCTCTGGAAACACCATATATTTT.

This clonotype appeared a few times. V usage is TRBV2 and J usage is TRBJ2-5; D not resolved. Germline V gives CDR1 SNHLY, CDR2 FYNNEI. This CDR3 has 11 amino acids. The V end lost 10 bases, the J end lost 1 base, and 7 bases lay between the germline ends. The CDR3 sequence is CAIGRQETQYF. The CDR3 DNA reads TGTGCCATAGGCCGCCAAGAGACCCAGTACTTC.

This chain connects TRBV6-5 to TRBJ2-7; D is perhaps TRBD2 (7 bases). Trimming removed 8 bases from V and 2 bases from J, with 22 bases in between. The germline gives CDR1 MNHEY, CDR2 SVGAGI. There are 16 residues in the CDR3. CDR3 amino acids: CASRSPGGSEPYEQYF. The CDR3 DNA is TGTGCCAGCCGATCTCCGGGGGGCTCCGAACCCTACGAGCAGTACTTC.

The chain joins TRBV6-1 to TRBJ1-1; 7 positions agree with TRBD1. This CDR3 has 16 amino acids. Trimming cost V 6 bases and J 1 base; bases outside gene matches: 11. CDR1 MNHNS and CDR2 SASEGT come from the germline V gene. The CDR3: CASRVWTGRENTEAFF. The CDR3 DNA reads as TGTGCCAGCAGGGTTTGGACAGGCCGGGAGAACACTGAAGCTTTCTTT.

This clonotype was observed a handful of times. J is TRBJ2-1 and V is TRBV12-3 or TRBV12-4; the match to TRBD2 covers 8 bases. After removal of 2 bases from V and 6 bases from J, the junction contained 12 bases not matched to a gene. CDR3 length: 17 residues. CDR3 region: CASSLLSGTSVPNEQFF. The CDR3 DNA is TGTGCCAGCAGTTTATTATCCGGGACTAGTGTCCCCAATGAGCAGTTCTTC.

This sequence joins TRBV18 and TRBJ2-7, with D perhaps given as TRBD1 or TRBD2 (5 bases each). The CDR3 spans 14 residues. V dropped 6 bases and J dropped 4 bases, with 16 bases sitting between them. Germline CDR1 and CDR2: KGHSH and LQKENI. CDR3 sequence: CASSSRDGWYEQYV. The DNA of the CDR3 is TGTGCCAGCTCCAGCCGGGACGGTTGGTACGAGCAGTACGTC.

The CDR3 loop is CASSLNGQVEKLFF. Here the CDR3 DNA reads TGTGCCAGCAGCCTAAACGGACAGGTGGAAAAACTGTTTTTT. The V call is TRBV28, the J call TRBJ1-4, with 7 bases fitting TRBD1. CDR3 length: 14 amino acids. Looked up from germline, CDR1 is MDHEN and CDR2 is SYDVKM. V dropped 6 bases and J dropped 8; count of bases not matched to a gene: 9.

The chain has TRBV12-3 or TRBV12-4 and TRBJ2-7; tentative D call: TRBD1 (5 bases). The CDR3 extends over 13 amino acids. V lost 4 bases, J lost 4 bases, and 11 bases lay in between. The CDR3 loop is CASSSGLFYEQYV. CDR3 in DNA: TGTGCCAGCAGTTCAGGGTTGTTTTACGAGCAGTACGTC.

This clonotype was detected only a few times. The chain couples TRBV5-1 to TRBJ1-6; 9 positions agree with TRBD1. V trimming: 4 bases; J trimming: 7 bases; junction bases outside the gene matches: 6. The CDR3 contains 15 residues. CDR1 SGHRS and CDR2 YFSETQ come from the germline V gene. The CDR3 sequence: CASSPWTGENSPLHF. In nucleotides, the CDR3 is TGCGCCAGCAGCCCCTGGACAGGGGAAAATTCACCCCTCCACTTT.

The table lists this clonotype with many counts. This chain joins TRBV5-1 and TRBJ2-1, with 9 bases identical to TRBD2. This CDR3 contains 15 residues. The J segment lost 6 bases and the V segment lost 0 bases, leaving 4 bases of the junction unmatched. CDR1 is SGHRS and CDR2 is YFSETQ in the germline V gene. The CDR3 DNA reads as TGCGCCAGCAGCTTGGGGCTAGCGGGGCCCAATGAGCAGTTCTTC. It codes for CASSLGLAGPNEQFF.

This clonotype was picked up a small number of times. The chain recombines TRBV6-5 with TRBJ1-5; D is undetermined. Trimming took off 6 bases at V and 1 base at J, with 13 bases between the two ends. Germline CDR1 reads MNHEY; CDR2 reads SVGAGI. The CDR3 is 15 amino acids. CDR3 nucleotide sequence: TGTGCCAGCAGCCGCCAGGAAGGGAGCAATCAGCCCCAGCATTTT. This codes for CASSRQEGSNQPQHF.